The TCR beta chain under discussion was sequenced for a study of T cells in Graves' hyperthyroidism and ophthalmopathy. Thyroid ultrasound, orbital computed tomography, clinical symptoms, and serum thyroxine and TRAb underpinned diagnoses. It was RNA transcripts that yielded the amplified TCR beta CDR3 regions. HTBI primers were the set used in a first-round RT-PCR of the TCR CDR3. Via MiXCR, TCRdb re-called the multiplex PCR reads, giving one row per CDR3 protein. Of 550,000 to 650,000 distinct CDR3 sequences listed, approximately 13% are singletons. This CDR3 is 12 amino acids long. Germline CDR1 LGHNT, CDR2 FRNRAP. V dropped 1 base and J dropped 12; count of bases not matched to a gene: 1.

The sequenced sample was blood. This receptor was identified in a woman in her thirties with Graves' hyperthyroidism that later progressed to Graves' ophthalmopathy. The chain carries TRBV12-5 and TRBJ1-5; 9 bases are a match to TRBD1. This CDR3 is CASGLGQGVQHF. CDR3 sequence (DNA): TGTGCTAGTGGTTTGGGACAGGGGGTCCAGCATTTT.